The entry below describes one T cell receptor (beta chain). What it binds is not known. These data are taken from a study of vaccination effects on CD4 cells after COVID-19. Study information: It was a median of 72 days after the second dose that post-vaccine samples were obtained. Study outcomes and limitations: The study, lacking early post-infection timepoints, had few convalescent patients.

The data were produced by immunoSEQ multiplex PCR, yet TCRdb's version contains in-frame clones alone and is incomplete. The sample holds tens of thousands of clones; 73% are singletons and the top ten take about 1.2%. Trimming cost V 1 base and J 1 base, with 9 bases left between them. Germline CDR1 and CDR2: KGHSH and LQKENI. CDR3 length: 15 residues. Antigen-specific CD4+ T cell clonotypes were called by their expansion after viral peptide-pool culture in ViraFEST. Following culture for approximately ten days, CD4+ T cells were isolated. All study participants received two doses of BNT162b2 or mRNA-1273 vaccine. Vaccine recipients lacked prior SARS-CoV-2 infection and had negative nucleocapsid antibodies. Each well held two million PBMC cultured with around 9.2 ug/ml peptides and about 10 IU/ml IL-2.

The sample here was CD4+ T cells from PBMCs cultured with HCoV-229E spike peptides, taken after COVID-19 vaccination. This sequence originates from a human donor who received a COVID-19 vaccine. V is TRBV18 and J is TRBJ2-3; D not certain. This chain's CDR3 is CASSPLLSGTDTQYF. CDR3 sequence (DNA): TGTGCCAGCTCACCACTGCTTAGTGGCACAGATACGCAGTATTTT.